Listed here are 27 T cell receptor beta chains from one sample, sequenced in a study of shared clonotypes between healthy human individuals. Profiling relied on immunoSEQ multiplex PCR, and the TCRdb table lists in-frame clones only, not all of them. The sample contains approximately 740,000 clones, 74% of which appear only once. Sequenced: memory CD4+ T cells sorted from blood. As to subset: CD45RA-negative fraction. Receptors were obtained from a woman in her twenties or thirties in good health.

This clone came up a few times. V and J are TRBV2 and TRBJ1-1; no reliable D call. CDR1 SNHLY and CDR2 FYNNEI come from the germline V gene. Trimming removed 0 bases from V and 1 base from J, with 6 bases in between. This CDR3 spans 14 amino acids. The CDR3 DNA reads TGTGCCAGCAGTGAAGCGCTGGAGAACACTGAAGCTTTCTTT. It codes for CASSEALENTEAFF.

This clone turned up a few times. Additional DNA sequences in this sample encode the identical CDR3. This chain joins TRBV5-1 and TRBJ1-1; no clear D gene. The CDR3 has 11 residues. Germline V gene lookup returns CDR1 SGHRS and CDR2 YFSETQ. Trimming stripped 7 bases from V and 5 bases from J, with 9 bases between. Here the CDR3 DNA reads TGCGCCAGCTTCGAGGGAACTGAAGCTTTCTTT. Translation: CASFEGTEAFF.

The V call is TRBV7-6, the J call TRBJ2-3, with TRBD2 matching over 7 bases. V was clipped by 5 bases and J by 12 bases; unmatched bases: 11. This CDR3 contains 13 residues. CDR1 and CDR2 (germline): SGHVS, FNYEAQ. The CDR3 DNA is TGTGCCAGCAGCCCCGGGGGGAGGTTAGGCCAGTATTTT. Its protein product is CASSPGGRLGQYF.

This chain connects TRBV28 to TRBJ1-4; no firm D call. The CDR3 spans 17 residues. Germline loops: CDR1 MDHEN, CDR2 SYDVKM. V was clipped by 5 bases and J by 0 bases, with 16 bases between them. In nucleotides, the CDR3 is TGTGCCAGCAGTCCATACCTCTCGGGTGCAACTAATGAAAAACTGTTTTTT. Amino acids: CASSPYLSGATNEKLFF.

The chain is built from TRBV20-1 and TRBJ2-1; D ambiguous. The CDR3 length is 10 residues. CDR1 is DFQATT, CDR2 SNEGSKA, per germline (reference sequence). V dropped 7 bases and J dropped 8 bases, with 9 bases sitting between them. Written as DNA, the CDR3 is TGCAGTGTCGGAAGTTATGAGCAGTTCTTC. Residues: CSVGSYEQFF.

The chain employs TRBV5-1 and TRBJ2-1, with 8 bases fitting TRBD2. Unmatched junction bases numbered 3, after V lost 0 bases and J lost 4 bases. The CDR3 loop spans 15 amino acids. CDR1 SGHRS and CDR2 YFSETQ come from the germline V gene. The DNA of the CDR3 is TGCGCCAGCAGCTTGGTAGTAGCGGGGTACAATGAGCAGTTCTTC. Its protein product is CASSLVVAGYNEQFF.

This clone appeared a few times. V usage is TRBV5-1 and J usage is TRBJ1-1; TRBD1 might be the D (5 bases). The germline V and J ends were trimmed by 0 bases and 2 bases, with 17 bases remaining between them. Germline CDR1 SGHRS, CDR2 YFSETQ. This CDR3 has 17 amino acids. CDR3: CASSLGRGGAVNTEAFF. The CDR3, as DNA: TGCGCCAGCAGCTTGGGGCGCGGAGGGGCTGTTAACACTGAAGCTTTCTTT.

The V gene is TRBV4-2, the J gene TRBJ2-4, with 7 bases lining up with TRBD2. The CDR3 runs to 15 residues. Losses at the gene ends were 0 bases for V and 7 bases for J; bases not matched to a gene: 6. Looked up from germline, CDR1 is LGHNA and CDR2 is YNFKEQ. This CDR3 is CASSQDTGLRNIQYF. Here the CDR3 DNA reads TGTGCCAGCAGCCAAGATACGGGACTAAGGAACATTCAGTACTTC.

The genes are TRBV28 and TRBJ2-1, with unresolved D. V was cut by 10 bases and J by 8 bases, with 12 bases left in between. This CDR3 has 11 amino acids. Germline V gene data show CDR1 as MDHEN and CDR2 as SYDVKM. CDR3 region: CATTVEDEQFF. CDR3 coding DNA: TGTGCCACCACAGTTGAGGATGAGCAGTTCTTC.

This chain links TRBV27 with TRBJ1-5; D is unclear. In germline, CDR1 is MNHEY, CDR2 SMNVEV (reference sequence). This CDR3 is 14 amino acids long. V was cut by 9 bases and J by 0 bases, with 12 bases left in between. This CDR3 reads CASTSAGSNQPQHF. The CDR3 nucleotides read TGTGCCAGTACTTCAGCAGGTAGCAATCAGCCCCAGCATTTT.

This clone was seen only once. Here the CDR3 DNA reads TGTGCCAGTAGTGTACATGGGGGGAATGAGCAGTTCTTC. Protein product: CASSVHGGNEQFF. V usage is TRBV19 and J usage is TRBJ2-1, with TRBD2 as a possible D gene (6 bases). Germline CDR1 reads LNHDA; CDR2 reads SQIVND (reference sequence). Trimming stripped 5 bases from V and 7 bases from J, with 12 bases between. The CDR3 has 13 residues.

The rearrangement uses TRBV28 and TRBJ1-5, with 9 bases aligning to TRBD1. V gave up 6 bases and J gave up 5 bases; unmatched junction bases: 20. The CDR3 runs 19 residues. CDR1 and CDR2 from the germline V gene are MDHEN and SYDVKM. For the CDR3, the DNA is TGTGCCAGCAGACCTCGGACAGGGGCGAATACTTTATATCATCAGCCCCAGCATTTT. Protein product: CASRPRTGANTLYHQPQHF. The full variable domain, rest sourced from reference TRBV28 and TRBJ1-5, is DVKVTQSSRYLVKRTGEKVFLECVQDMDHENMFWYRQDPGLGLRLIYFSYDVKMKEKGDIPEGYSVSREKKERFSLILESASTNQTSMYLCASRPRTGANTLYHQPQHFGDGTRLSIL.

The chain uses TRBV11-2 and TRBJ2-3, with 7 bases matching TRBD1. The V gene's germline CDR1 is SGHAT and CDR2 FQNNGV. The ends lost 5 bases at V and 2 bases at J; junction bases unmatched: 7. The length of the CDR3 is 15 residues. The CDR3: CASSQTTGDTDTQYF. The CDR3 coding sequence is TGTGCCAGCAGCCAGACTACAGGGGACACAGATACGCAGTATTTT. The variable domain in full, completed from reference TRBV11-2 and TRBJ2-3, reads EAGVAQSPRYKIIEKRQSVAFWCNPISGHATLYWYQQILGQGPKLLIQFQNNGVVDDSQLPKDRFSAERLKGVDSTLKIQPAKLEDSAVYLCASSQTTGDTDTQYFGPGTRLTVL.

This chain links TRBV19 with TRBJ2-2, with 11 bases that match TRBD1. V was pared by 9 bases and J by 3 bases, with 12 bases of the junction left unmatched. The length of the CDR3 is 17 residues. The V gene's germline CDR1 is LNHDA and CDR2 SQIVND (reference sequence). CDR3 nucleotide sequence: TGTGCCAGCCAATCTGGGACAGGGGGAGGAGACACCGGGGAGCTGTTTTTT. As protein: CASQSGTGGGDTGELFF.

The V call is TRBV19, the J call TRBJ2-5, with D possibly matching TRBD1 (7 bases). The CDR3 has 15 residues. Germline V lookup: CDR1 LNHDA, CDR2 SQIVND (reference sequence). Trimming cost V 4 bases and J 0 bases, with 12 bases left between them. The DNA of the CDR3 is TGTGCCAGTAGTAGGGCAGGGGGGAACCAAGAGACCCAGTACTTC. Amino acids: CASSRAGGNQETQYF.

This chain uses TRBV5-4 with TRBJ2-3; 8 nucleotides align to TRBD2. Looked up from germline, CDR1 is SGHNT and CDR2 is YYREEE (reference sequence). The CDR3 loop spans 16 amino acids. V lost 6 bases to trimming and J lost 3 bases; unmatched junction nucleotides: 12. CDR3 loop: CASNRIAGSGTDTQYF. In DNA, the CDR3 is TGTGCCAGCAACCGAATAGCGGGATCGGGTACAGATACGCAGTATTTT.

The chain joins TRBV28 to TRBJ1-2; D is ambiguous. Trimming pared 7 bases from V and 2 bases from J, leaving 11 bases between. Germline V gives CDR1 MDHEN, CDR2 SYDVKM. CDR3 length: 13 amino acids. The CDR3 sequence: CASKGSENYGYTF. The CDR3 DNA is TGTGCCAGCAAAGGTTCGGAAAACTATGGCTACACCTTC.

V gene TRBV4-1 combines with J gene TRBJ1-2; D is undetermined. Between the trimmed V and J ends, which lost 1 base and 0 bases, there was a span of 9 bases. Germline V gene sequence: CDR1 MGHRA, CDR2 YSYEKL. The CDR3 contains 15 residues. The CDR3 DNA is TGCGCCAGCAGCCAAGTGACCCAAGCTAACTATGGCTACACCTTC. It yields the protein CASSQVTQANYGYTF.

The sample holds a few counts of this clone. The rearrangement joins TRBV5-6 to TRBJ2-7, with D unclear. The CDR3 length is 15 residues. The V and J ends lost 0 bases and 6 bases respectively, with 16 bases between them. Germline V gene sequence: CDR1 SGHDT, CDR2 YYEEEE. CDR3 in DNA: TGTGCCAGCAGCTTGGCACAGAACTACTACGGCGAGCAGTACTTC. It codes for CASSLAQNYYGEQYF. Drawing the rest from reference TRBV5-6 and TRBJ2-7, the complete variable domain is DAGVTQSPTHLIKTRGQQVTLRCSPKSGHDTVSWYQQALGQGPQFIFQYYEEEERQRGNFPDRFSGHQFPNYSSELNVNALLLGDSALYLCASSLAQNYYGEQYFGPGTRLTVT.

The V call is TRBV28, the J call TRBJ2-3, with 10 nucleotides matching TRBD2. CDR3 length: 16 amino acids. After removal of 3 bases from V and 6 bases from J, the junction contained 9 bases not matched to a gene. From germline, CDR1 is MDHEN and CDR2 SYDVKM. The CDR3 is CASSFSQRGGRDTQYF. CDR3 nucleotide sequence: TGTGCCAGCAGTTTCTCGCAGCGGGGGGGAAGGGATACGCAGTATTTT. Full variable domain (rest looked up from reference TRBV28 and TRBJ2-3): DVKVTQSSRYLVKRTGEKVFLECVQDMDHENMFWYRQDPGLGLRLIYFSYDVKMKEKGDIPEGYSVSREKKERFSLILESASTNQTSMYLCASSFSQRGGRDTQYFGPGTRLTVL.

This clone was counted ten times or more. The rearrangement uses TRBV18 and TRBJ1-5, with D uncertain. The CDR3 consists of 15 residues. V lost 6 bases and J 8 bases, leaving 20 bases between the germline ends. CDR1 is KGHSH and CDR2 is LQKENI in the germline V gene. CDR3 residues: CASSRDGVLGEPQHF. The CDR3 nucleotides are TGTGCCAGCTCCCGCGACGGCGTCCTGGGTGAGCCCCAGCATTTT.

The chain uses TRBV14 and TRBJ2-4; D is unclear. V was pared by 4 bases and J by 9 bases, with 13 bases between. Per the germline V gene, CDR1 is SGHDN and CDR2 is FVKESK. This CDR3 spans 13 amino acids. In nucleotides, the CDR3 is TGTGCCAGCAGCCCCTCCCGGGTGGGCATTCAGTACTTC. The encoded protein is CASSPSRVGIQYF. Full variable domain (outside the CDR3, taken from reference TRBV14 and TRBJ2-4): EAGVTQFPSHSVIEKGQTVTLRCDPISGHDNLYWYRRVMGKEIKFLLHFVKESKQDESGMPNNRFLAERTGGTYSTLKVQPAELEDSGVYFCASSPSRVGIQYFGAGTRLSVL.

This sequence joins TRBV28 and TRBJ2-3, with D tentatively TRBD2 (5 bases). The V end was cut by 7 bases, the J end by 5 bases, with 19 bases between. Germline CDR1 reads MDHEN; CDR2 reads SYDVKM. The CDR3 has 15 amino acids. CDR3 sequence (DNA): TGTGCCAGCACTACCTTCTATTTCGGAGGAGATACGCAGTATTTT. Its protein product is CASTTFYFGGDTQYF.

The chain recombines TRBV5-1 with TRBJ2-3; 9 bases fit TRBD2. Germline CDR1 and CDR2: SGHRS and YFSETQ. CDR3 length equals 15 residues. J was trimmed by 4 bases and V by 2 bases; bases with no gene match: 5. The CDR3 bases are TGCGCCAGCAGCTTTGCCCTAGCGGGACCAGATACGCAGTATTTT. Its protein product is CASSFALAGPDTQYF.

This clone appeared many times. V usage is TRBV5-1 and J usage is TRBJ2-1; D is possibly TRBD2 (7 bases). This CDR3 spans 15 amino acids. V was clipped by 5 bases and J by 4 bases, with 16 bases between them. Looked up from germline, CDR1 is SGHRS and CDR2 is YFSETQ. This CDR3 is CASRGGGGHYNEQFF. The CDR3, as DNA: TGCGCCAGCAGAGGTGGCGGGGGACATTACAATGAGCAGTTCTTC.

This clone was found once. The chain couples TRBV9 to TRBJ2-7, with 7 bases fitting TRBD1. CDR1 and CDR2 (germline): SGDLS, YYNGEE. V was pared by 0 bases and J by 3 bases, with 6 bases of the junction left unmatched. The CDR3 extends over 15 amino acids. CDR3 bases: TGTGCCAGCAGCGTAGGACAGGGAGTTTTCTACGAGCAGTACTTC. It translates to CASSVGQGVFYEQYF.

The rearrangement joins TRBV6-6 to TRBJ2-1; TRBD2 matches at 8 bases. Germline-derived CDR1 and CDR2 are MNHNY and SVGAGI (reference sequence). The V segment lost 2 bases and the J segment 13 bases; nucleotides outside the gene matches: 7. CDR3 length: 13 residues. CDR3 coding DNA: TGTGCCAGCAGTTACCGGGGCGGGAGGAAACAGTTCTTC. As protein: CASSYRGGRKQFF.